The 28 T cell receptor beta chains listed next were all sequenced from one sample in a study of OX40 agonist ivuxolimab in advanced cancers. Here immunoSEQ multiplex PCR was the method, and the copy in TCRdb shows in-frame clones only, minus some. The sample records around 45,000 clones, about 80% being singletons. Sequenced material: CD4+ or CD8+ T cells sorted from blood, taken in a trial of the OX40 agonist ivuxolimab. Receptor source: an adult with an advanced solid tumor such as melanoma, head and neck, liver or kidney cancer.

This chain connects TRBV6-1 to TRBJ2-3; tentatively, D is TRBD1 (5 bases). V was shortened by 4 bases and J by 2 bases, with 7 bases between the two germline ends. The length of the CDR3 is 13 residues. Germline V lookup: CDR1 MNHNS, CDR2 SASEGT. The CDR3 DNA reads TGTGCCAGCAGTGGACAGCTCACAGATACGCAGTATTTT. Residues: CASSGQLTDTQYF.

CDR3 in DNA: TGTGCCACCAGCAACTCACGGGTAAACTATGGCTACACCTTC. Amino acids: CATSNSRVNYGYTF. This rearrangement joins TRBV15 to TRBJ1-2; no clear D. CDR3 length: 14 amino acids. Germline loops: CDR1 LNHNV, CDR2 YYDKDF (reference sequence). The germline V and J ends were trimmed by 4 bases and 2 bases, with 11 bases remaining between them.

The chain couples TRBV7-9 to TRBJ1-4; D is possibly TRBD1 (6 bases). V was trimmed by 1 base and J by 4 bases, leaving 7 bases between them. The CDR3 runs 14 residues. Germline-derived CDR1 and CDR2 are SEHNR and FQNEAQ (reference sequence). Written as DNA, the CDR3 is TGTGCCAGCAGCTTAGGGACAGTTAATGAAAAACTGTTTTTT. It encodes CASSLGTVNEKLFF. The full variable domain, its missing parts supplied by reference TRBV7-9 and TRBJ1-4, is DTGVSQNPRHKITKRGQNVTFRCDPISEHNRLYWYRQTLGQGPEFLTYFQNEAQLEKSRLLSDRFSAERPKGSFSTLEIQRTEQGDSAMYLCASSLGTVNEKLFFGSGTQLSVL.

A single count supports this clone. This chain joins TRBV7-2 and TRBJ2-5; D might be TRBD2 (5 bases). V dropped 1 base and J dropped 7 bases, with 13 bases sitting between them. Germline CDR1 reads SGHTA; CDR2 reads FQGNSA. The CDR3 spans 14 residues. The DNA for the CDR3 is TGTGCCAGCAGCTTAGATAGCGCCCGGGGGACCCAGTACTTC. Translated, it gives CASSLDSARGTQYF.

The chain recombines TRBV10-3 with TRBJ2-2; 10 bases match TRBD2. This CDR3 has 14 amino acids. Germline CDR1 is ENHRY and CDR2 is SYGVKD. J gave up 6 bases and V 3 bases, and 1 base lay outside the gene matches. CDR3 residues: CAISDGLAAGELFF. The CDR3 bases are TGTGCCATCAGTGATGGACTAGCGGCCGGGGAGCTGTTTTTT.

The chain has TRBV30 and TRBJ2-2, with a weak D call TRBD2 (5 bases). Germline CDR1 and CDR2: GTSNPN and SVGIG (reference sequence). The V end lost 2 bases, the J end lost 2 bases, and 12 bases lay between the germline ends. This CDR3 has 15 residues. CDR3 amino acids: CAWSHRGINTGELFF. In DNA form, the CDR3 reads TGTGCCTGGAGTCACCGAGGGATTAACACCGGGGAGCTGTTTTTT.

The rearrangement links TRBV2 to TRBJ1-1, with 9 nucleotides matching TRBD1. The J segment lost 3 bases and the V segment lost 4 bases, leaving 3 bases of the junction unmatched. CDR1 is SNHLY and CDR2 is FYNNEI in the germline V gene. The CDR3 extends over 14 amino acids. The CDR3 spells CASSGQGGYTEAFF. In DNA, the CDR3 is TGTGCCAGCAGTGGACAGGGGGGGTACACTGAAGCTTTCTTT.

The chain carries TRBV18 and TRBJ2-7, with 10 bases aligning to TRBD1. V shed 4 bases, J shed 6 bases, and the junction held 9 bases outside the gene matches. Germline-derived CDR1 and CDR2 are KGHSH and LQKENI. There are 15 residues in the CDR3. The CDR3 spells CASSQTTGGVPEQYF. The CDR3 nucleotides read TGTGCCAGCTCACAAACGACAGGGGGCGTCCCCGAGCAGTACTTC.

This chain joins TRBV6-5 and TRBJ2-7, with TRBD2 matching 10 bases. There are 14 residues in the CDR3. The J segment lost 5 bases and the V segment lost 7 bases, leaving 8 bases of the junction unmatched. Per germline, CDR1 MNHEY and CDR2 SVGAGI. The CDR3 protein is CASKPPSGSNEQYF. CDR3 in DNA: TGTGCCAGCAAACCTCCTAGCGGGAGTAACGAGCAGTACTTC.

The count of this clone is one. The chain links TRBV4-1 to TRBJ2-1; TRBD2 matches 8 bases. Losses at the gene ends were 1 base for V and 1 base for J; bases not matched to a gene: 15. The CDR3 spans 20 residues. Germline CDR1 MGHRA, CDR2 YSYEKL. CDR3 coding DNA: TGCGCCAGCAGCCAAGCTCCCCACCGGGCTAGCGGGCCTTCCTACAATGAGCAGTTCTTC. It translates to CASSQAPHRASGPSYNEQFF.

This clone came up a few times. The CDR3 protein is CASSILPNYEQYF. The CDR3 DNA reads TGTGCCAGTAGTATCCTACCGAACTACGAGCAGTACTTC. The rearrangement links TRBV19 to TRBJ2-7; D is unclear. The CDR3 totals 13 residues. The V gene's germline CDR1 is LNHDA and CDR2 SQIVND (reference sequence). Trimming left V 3 bases short and J 3 bases short, with 9 bases between.

Comments on this clone: One end of the junction does not line up with germline, which may come from a read error. The V and J genes are TRBV7-9 and TRBJ1-1; 9 bases line up with TRBD1. Per the germline V gene, CDR1 is SEHNR and CDR2 is FQNEAQ (reference sequence). CDR3 length: 13 residues. The DNA for the CDR3 is TGTGCCAGCAGCTTAGGGACAGGGGCCACAGCGGGGTTT. This encodes CASSLGTGATAGF.

The chain employs TRBV21-1 and TRBJ2-1; TRBD2 is the table's D call, not checked against the DNA. TRBV21-1 is tagged as a pseudogene. The CDR3 runs 14 residues. The CDR3 sequence: CATRGLAGGNEQFF. The CDR3 nucleotides are TGTGCCACCAGGGGACTAGCGGGAGGTAATGAGCAGTTCTTC.

This rearrangement joins TRBV19 to TRBJ1-1, with 8 bases lining up with TRBD1. Unmatched junction bases numbered 5, after V lost 7 bases and J lost 1 base. The CDR3 length is 14 residues. The germline CDR1 and CDR2 sequences are LNHDA and SQIVND (reference sequence). The CDR3 DNA is TGTGCCAGTACCTCAGGGGGCAGGAACACTGAAGCTTTCTTT. Translating gives CASTSGGRNTEAFF. The full variable domain, in which reference TRBV19 and TRBJ1-1 provide the parts outside the CDR3, is DGGITQSPKYLFRKEGQNVTLSCEQNLNHDAMYWYRQDPGQGLRLIYYSQIVNDFQKGDIAEGYSVSREKKESFPLTVTSAQKNPTAFYLCASTSGGRNTEAFFGQGTRLTVV.

V gene TRBV6-5 combines with J gene TRBJ1-1; D is ambiguous. Trimming shortened V by 6 bases and J by 0 bases, and 11 bases separated the two germline ends. CDR3 length: 14 residues. In germline, CDR1 is MNHEY, CDR2 SVGAGI. The DNA of the CDR3 is TGTGCCAGCAGGGGAGACGGCATGAACACTGAAGCTTTCTTT. This translates into CASRGDGMNTEAFF.

In this sample, this clone turned up a few times. The chain combines TRBV1 with TRBJ2-3; the table's TRBD2 call for D was not verified on the DNA. TRBV1 is a listed pseudogene. The CDR3 spans 17 residues. CDR3 amino acids: CTSSQDGGRRETDTQYF. The DNA of the CDR3 is TGCACCAGCAGCCAAGATGGGGGGAGAAGAGAGACAGATACGCAGTATTTT.

The J gene is TRBJ2-2, the V gene TRBV27, with D possibly TRBD1 on 6 matching bases. V was trimmed by 5 bases and J by 4 bases, leaving 11 bases between them. The CDR3 is 14 residues long. Per the germline V gene, CDR1 is MNHEY and CDR2 is SMNVEV (reference sequence). This CDR3 is CASSQTGFTGELFF. CDR3 coding DNA: TGTGCCAGCAGTCAGACAGGTTTCACCGGGGAGCTGTTTTTT.

This clone was observed a single time. V usage is TRBV2 and J usage is TRBJ1-4; D is ambiguous. There are 15 residues in the CDR3. From germline, CDR1 is SNHLY and CDR2 FYNNEI. Trimming removed 7 bases at V and 0 bases at J, with 12 bases between. The CDR3 loop reads CASNPDGATNEKLFF. In DNA, the CDR3 is TGTGCCAGCAACCCTGACGGTGCAACTAATGAAAAACTGTTTTTT.

This clone was recorded a few times. The V and J genes are TRBV29-1 and TRBJ2-7; 8 bases are a match to TRBD1. Germline CDR1 SQVTM, CDR2 ANQGSEA. CDR3 length: 11 residues. V lost 4 bases, J lost 7 bases, and 3 bases stayed unmatched. CDR3 nucleotide sequence: TGCAGCGTTGGGACAGGGCAAGAGCAGTACTTC. Its translation: CSVGTGQEQYF.

This sequence joins TRBV30 and TRBJ2-2; the D gene could be TRBD1 or TRBD2 (5 bases each). The V gene's germline CDR1 is GTSNPN and CDR2 SVGIG (reference sequence). The CDR3 extends over 14 amino acids. The V end was cut by 1 base, the J end by 0 bases, with 6 bases between. CDR3: CAWSGGPNTGELFF. CDR3 nucleotide sequence: TGTGCCTGGAGTGGGGGACCGAACACCGGGGAGCTGTTTTTT.

This clone has only one observation. This chain uses TRBV11-2 with TRBJ1-1; possible D gene TRBD1, 6 bases. Germline assignment: CDR1 SGHAT and CDR2 FQNNGV. The length of the CDR3 is 11 residues. V lost 5 bases, J lost 10 bases, and 11 bases lay in between. The CDR3 nucleotides read TGTGCCAGCAGCCCCCTCAGGGGAGCTTTCTTT. Translation: CASSPLRGAFF.

The chain recombines TRBV5-1 with TRBJ2-1, with no clear D. Germline V gene lookup returns CDR1 SGHRS and CDR2 YFSETQ. This CDR3 is 14 amino acids long. Trimming pared 5 bases from V and 5 bases from J, leaving 14 bases between. CDR3 sequence: CASSPGLDHNEQFF. Here the CDR3 DNA reads TGCGCCAGCAGTCCGGGCCTAGACCACAATGAGCAGTTCTTC.

This clone has more than one count but fewer than ten. This chain joins TRBV19 and TRBJ1-4; D uncertain. Germline V lookup: CDR1 LNHDA, CDR2 SQIVND (reference sequence). Trimming removed 5 bases at V and 4 bases at J, with 11 bases between. This CDR3 has 14 residues. CDR3 loop: CASSAVDNNEKLFF. The CDR3 DNA follows: TGTGCCAGTAGTGCCGTCGACAATAATGAAAAACTGTTTTTT.

The chain combines TRBV19 with TRBJ2-1; 10 bases match TRBD2. CDR1 LNHDA and CDR2 SQIVND come from the germline V gene (reference sequence). The CDR3 sequence is 15 residues long. V gave up 3 bases and J gave up 9 bases; unmatched junction bases: 8. The CDR3 sequence: CASSISSGRVAEQFF. CDR3 DNA: TGTGCCAGTAGTATTTCCAGCGGGAGGGTGGCTGAGCAGTTCTTC.

The chain combines TRBV28 with TRBJ1-4; TRBD1 matches 9 bases. Germline V gives CDR1 MDHEN, CDR2 SYDVKM. V was pared by 3 bases and J by 8 bases, with 4 bases of the junction left unmatched. CDR3 length equals 14 residues. Here the CDR3 DNA reads TGTGCCAGCAGTTTTGGGACAGGGAGAGAAAAACTGTTTTTT. Translating it yields CASSFGTGREKLFF.

The gene calls are TRBV30 and TRBJ2-1; D perhaps matches TRBD2 (6 bases). The germline V and J ends were trimmed by 1 base and 7 bases, with 17 bases remaining between them. Germline assignment: CDR1 GTSNPN and CDR2 SVGIG (reference sequence). This CDR3 spans 15 amino acids. CDR3 nucleotide sequence: TGTGCCTGGAGTGCCCTGGGGGGAGGAGGGAATGAGCAGTTCTTC. Translation: CAWSALGGGGNEQFF.

This chain uses TRBV5-4 with TRBJ2-6, with 13 positions matching TRBD2. This CDR3 is 18 amino acids long. The V gene's germline CDR1 is SGHNT and CDR2 YYREEE (reference sequence). V trimming: 4 bases; J trimming: 3 bases; junction bases outside the gene matches: 7. CDR3 sequence: CASSPGLAGEGGANVLTF. The CDR3 DNA sequence: TGTGCCAGCAGCCCAGGACTAGCGGGAGAGGGTGGGGCCAACGTCCTGACTTTC. Full variable domain (missing parts from reference TRBV5-4 and TRBJ2-6): ETGVTQSPTHLIKTRGQQVTLRCSSQSGHNTVSWYQQALGQGPQFIFQYYREEENGRGNFPPRFSGLQFPNYSSELNVNALELDDSALYLCASSPGLAGEGGANVLTFGAGSRLTVL.

The chain couples TRBV6-5 to TRBJ1-6; TRBD1 matches 8 bases. V lost 6 bases and J lost 10; bases outside the gene matches: 11. The CDR3 length is 15 residues. Germline V gives CDR1 MNHEY, CDR2 SVGAGI. Here the CDR3 reads CASSWTGYDGSPLHF. Here the CDR3 DNA reads TGTGCCAGCAGCTGGACAGGGTACGATGGCTCACCCCTCCACTTT.